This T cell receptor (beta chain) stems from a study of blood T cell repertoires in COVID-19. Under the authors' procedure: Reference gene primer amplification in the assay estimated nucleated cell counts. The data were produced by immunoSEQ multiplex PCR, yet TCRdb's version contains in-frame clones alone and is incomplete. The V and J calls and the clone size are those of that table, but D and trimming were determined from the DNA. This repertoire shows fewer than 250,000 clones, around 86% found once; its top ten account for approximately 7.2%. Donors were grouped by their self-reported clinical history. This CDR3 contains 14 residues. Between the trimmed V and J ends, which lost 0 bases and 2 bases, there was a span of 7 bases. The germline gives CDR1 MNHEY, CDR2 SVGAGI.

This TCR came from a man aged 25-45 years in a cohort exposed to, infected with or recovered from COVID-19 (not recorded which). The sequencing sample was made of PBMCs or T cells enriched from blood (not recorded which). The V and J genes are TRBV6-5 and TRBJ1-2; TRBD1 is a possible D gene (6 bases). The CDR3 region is CASSYSGTNYGYTF. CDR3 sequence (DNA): TGTGCCAGCAGTTACTCCGGGACAAACTATGGCTACACCTTC.